This TCR beta chain was observed in a study of shared clonotypes between healthy human individuals. This clone has just one count. Donors, healthy HIV-negative adults, lacked recent acute infections or vaccinations. The protocol was immunoSEQ multiplex PCR, while the TCRdb copy is restricted to in-frame clones and leaves out a portion. The sample lists about 490,000 clones, 78% occurring once. The germline gives CDR1 SGHRS, CDR2 YFSETQ. The CDR3 covers 16 residues. V gave up 4 bases and J gave up 0 bases, with 14 bases separating them. The specimen was PBMCs. The receptor was derived from a woman aged 40 to 49 in good health. Some clones in this sample may be carry-over from other donors' samples. The chain carries TRBV5-1 and TRBJ1-3, with D maybe TRBD1 (6 bases). The CDR3 protein is CASSLFGQRSGNTIYF. In nucleotides, the CDR3 is TGCGCCAGCAGCCTTTTCGGACAGCGCTCTGGAAACACCATATATTTT. The full variable domain, in which reference TRBV5-1 and TRBJ1-3 provide the parts outside the CDR3, is KAGVTQTPRYLIKTRGQQVTLSCSPISGHRSVSWYQQTPGQGLQFLFEYFSETQRNKGNFPGRFSGRQFSNSRSEMNVSTLELGDSALYLCASSLFGQRSGNTIYFGEGSWLTVV.